This passage covers 9 T cell receptor beta chains from one sample sequenced in a study of T cell repertoires in cytomegalovirus infection. TCRdb analysed the reads with MiXCR anew, one entry per CDR3 protein. The table has around 280,000 distinct CDR3 sequences, around 9.6% seen once; the top ten hold approximately 2.3%. Sequences were obtained from PBMCs. The receptors originated from a human donor in good health (CMV status not recorded). Some clones in this sample may be carry-over from other donors' samples.

At least ten counts were recorded for this clonotype. This sequence joins TRBV5-5 and TRBJ2-3; 15 bases match TRBD2. V dropped 4 bases and J dropped 0; count of bases not matched to a gene: 6. CDR1 is SGHKS and CDR2 is YYEKEE in the germline V gene (reference sequence). CDR3 length: 18 residues. The CDR3 coding sequence is TGTGCCAGCAGCCCGGGACTAGCGGGGGGCACTAGCACAGATACGCAGTATTTT. Protein: CASSPGLAGGTSTDTQYF.

This clonotype was detected many times. V gene TRBV7-9 combines with J gene TRBJ2-1; no definite D call. This CDR3 contains 17 residues. V lost 5 bases to trimming and J lost 3 bases, with 20 bases between them. Germline values: CDR1 SEHNR, CDR2 FQNEAQ (reference sequence). The CDR3 nucleotides read TGTGCCAGCAGCCCTTGGACCCTGTTGAGTCTCTACAATGAGCAGTTCTTC. Residues: CASSPWTLLSLYNEQFF. Full variable domain (outside the CDR3, taken from reference TRBV7-9 and TRBJ2-1): DTGVSQNPRHKITKRGQNVTFRCDPISEHNRLYWYRQTLGQGPEFLTYFQNEAQLEKSRLLSDRFSAERPKGSFSTLEIQRTEQGDSAMYLCASSPWTLLSLYNEQFFGPGTRLTVL.

This clonotype was observed at least ten times. V usage is TRBV4-1 and J usage is TRBJ2-2, with a weak D call TRBD2 (5 bases). The germline V gene has CDR1 MGHRA and CDR2 YSYEKL. V was pared by 1 base and J by 2 bases, with 11 bases between. This CDR3 is built from 16 residues. CDR3 bases: TGCGCCAGCAGCCAAGGGGGAGATAGAAACACCGGGGAGCTGTTTTTT. Encoded protein: CASSQGGDRNTGELFF.

In this sample, this clonotype turned up many times. The genes are TRBV11-1 and TRBJ2-5, with no clear D. V was pared by 2 bases and J by 7 bases, with 17 bases between. Germline V lookup: CDR1 SGHAT, CDR2 FQDESV (reference sequence). This CDR3 region has 15 residues. The CDR3 DNA sequence: TGTGCCAGCAGCTTATCCCCAGCCCCGGAATGGACCCAGTACTTC. This translates into CASSLSPAPEWTQYF.

Turning to this clonotype: One base away lies a much larger clone, so this may be a sequencing read error. The rearrangement joins TRBV20-1 to TRBJ2-3, with D perhaps matching TRBD1 (7 bases). This CDR3 has 17 amino acids. Trimming removed 4 bases from V and 2 bases from J, with 22 bases in between. Germline CDR1 and CDR2: DFQATT and SNEGSKA (reference sequence). The CDR3 protein is CSAKRWSRGENTDTQYF. In nucleotides, the CDR3 is TGCAGTGCTAAGAGATGGAGCAGGGGGGAAAACACAGATACGCAGTATTTT.

V and J are TRBV7-8 and TRBJ2-1; 8 bases are a match to TRBD1. Trimming at V came to 6 bases and at J to 7 bases, leaving 11 bases not matched to a gene. CDR3 length: 15 amino acids. Germline CDR1 and CDR2: SGHVS and FQNEAQ. CDR3 coding DNA: TGTGCCAGCAGACTAGGTGGACAGGGAATGAATGAGCAGTTCTTC. Amino acids: CASRLGGQGMNEQFF.

There are many counts of this clonotype. The rearrangement uses TRBV20-1 and TRBJ1-1; 10 bases map to TRBD1. The CDR3 contains 15 residues. The germline V gene encodes CDR1 DFQATT and CDR2 SNEGSKA (reference sequence). The V segment lost 3 bases and the J segment 0 bases; nucleotides outside the gene matches: 4. CDR3 DNA: TGCAGTGCTAGCGGACAGGGGGAGATGAACACTGAAGCTTTCTTT. Protein product: CSASGQGEMNTEAFF.

This clonotype was counted at least ten times. The chain joins TRBV20-1 to TRBJ1-2, with D possibly being TRBD1 (5 bases). Trimming shortened V by 3 bases and J by 8 bases, and 13 bases separated the two germline ends. The germline V gene encodes CDR1 DFQATT and CDR2 SNEGSKA (reference sequence). The CDR3 is made up of 12 amino acids. This CDR3 reads CSASGALWGYTF. CDR3 nucleotides: TGCAGTGCTAGCGGGGCCCTTTGGGGCTACACCTTC.

This clonotype was recorded many times. The chain carries TRBV10-2 and TRBJ1-5; possible D gene TRBD1, 6 bases. CDR1 and CDR2 (germline): WSHSY, SAAADI. V gave up 3 bases and J gave up 0 bases, with 12 bases separating them. The length of the CDR3 is 16 residues. CDR3 DNA sequence: TGCGCCAGCAGTGACTTGGGACAATATAGCAATCAGCCCCAGCATTTT. It codes for CASSDLGQYSNQPQHF.